This T cell receptor beta chain was sequenced during a study of read filtering for tumor transcriptome and immune sequencing (dated by TCRdb to about 2020). In the study overall: Of the patients in the cohort, around 18 were male and 14 were female, and their mean age was 65.9 years, with a range of about 47 to 80. By revised international staging, roughly 8 patients were R-ISS I, some 17 were R-ISS II and 7 were R-ISS III. After DNase treatment, whole-transcriptome libraries were prepared with the TruSeq RNA Access Library Prep Kit. TCR-region mapped reads per sample ranged from about 3.5 to 10.27 million with IR-seq versus only roughly 75 to 1,300 with RNA-seq. Using the same bone marrow samples, the study compared TCR repertoires obtained by targeted immune repertoire sequencing with those obtained by bulk whole-transcriptome sequencing. One of the main goals was to work out a read-filtering strategy for immune repertoire data, in particular whether clonotypes backed by only a single read should be removed. What the research found in general, with its limitations: The correlation between IR-seq and RNA-seq shared clonotype proportions rose when single-read clonotypes were removed. In IR-seq, single-read clonotypes were approximately 80% of clonotypes but 3% to 4% of total reads; in RNA-seq they were roughly 77% of clonotypes and more than 40% of reads. The sorted CD138-negative fraction was not purified T cells but a mixed bone marrow immune population. Clonotypes were captured by IR-seq at much higher depth and more reliably than by RNA-seq, and smaller IR-seq throughput was sufficient for identification of most shared clonotypes.

The cysteine opens and the phenylalanine closes a CDR3 of 14 amino acids. Only CDR3 DNA is held: 42 bases, read in frame from base 1. From a lookup of the germline V gene, CDR1 and CDR2 are SQVTM and ANQGSEA. V lost 4 bases and J lost 6 bases; the stretch between them is 16 bases long. Bone marrow was sampled from every patient at the time of active disease. Bone marrow mononuclear cells were isolated by Ficoll-Hypaque density gradient centrifugation. To remove myeloma plasma cells, the cells were labeled with CD138 magnetic microbeads on a MACS separator, and CD138-negative cells were then collected by negative selection. Purity of the isolated cells was checked by flow cytometry on an Attune NxT using CD138 antibodies. Total RNA was extracted using TRIzol reagent and was quantified on a NanoDrop spectrophotometer. Paired RNA-seq and IR-seq were performed on each patient's CD138-negative bone marrow sample.

This clonotype has ten or more counts. The specificity of this receptor is unknown. Base qualities were left out, and no much larger clone turns up one base away. The Immunoverse kit was used to build TCR libraries from 400 ng RNA, with molecular barcoded adaptors covering alpha/delta and beta/gamma chains. TCR library preparation used the same RNA that was used for transcriptome sequencing. TCR libraries were sequenced on an Illumina HiSeq 4000 with 2 x 150 cycles. As for how the authors treated the data: Using MiXCR, which included quality filtering and error correction, TCR reads were aligned to human V, D, J and C references and then assembled into CDR3 clonotypes. The tcR package in R was used for analysis of clonotype counts and gene usage diversity. Raw mapping reads were checked after the RNA-seq reads had been mapped by STAR aligner version 2.5.3a onto the human GRCh37 genome. To test how sequencing depth affects detected clonotypes, IR-seq fastq files were randomly downsampled with Seqtk 1.3. TCRdb reworked the public reads: Q25 trimming with fastp, MiXCR clone assembly, productive beta chains retained. One record per CDR3 amino acid sequence lists the most common genes and DNA. TCRdb's processing, not the authors' own work, is the source of the V and J calls. The sample includes over 50,000 distinct CDR3 sequences, with 14% observed a single time. Of the sample, roughly 41% is held by the ten largest clones.

The chain uses TRBV29-1 and TRBJ2-1; the D region is possibly TRBD1 or TRBD2, each matching across 5 bases. The sequence came from a donor at least 40 years old with multiple myeloma. The source material was a population of CD138-negative cells sorted from bone marrow. The sample's cell subset or site label is to be understood as: bone marrow mononuclear cells depleted of CD138+ plasma/myeloma cells by negative magnetic selection. CDR3 protein: CSVGVTAGSNEQFF. The DNA sequence reads TGCAGCGTTGGGGTAACGGCAGGGAGCAATGAGCAGTTCTTC.